What follows describes a single TCR beta chain. Its antigen is unidentified. Per the germline V gene, CDR1 is MGHRA and CDR2 is YSYEKL. V shed 1 base and J 1 base; nucleotides not matched to a gene: 5. The CDR3 loop spans 16 amino acids. The entry originates in a study of graft-versus-host responses after intestinal transplantation. Study overall: Every transplant recipient was induced with anti-thymocyte globulin, then maintained on tacrolimus and steroids for roughly 3 years. Study outcomes and limitations: Early declines in HvG clones that occurred post-transplant were associated with peak circulating GvH clone levels. Recipient-marrow GvH clones were detected, some having first appeared in ileum or blood. High graft-versus-host to host-versus-graft T cell clonal ratios marked allografts of patients with graft-donor macrochimerism.

Profiling relied on immunoSEQ multiplex PCR, and the TCRdb table lists in-frame clones only, not all of them. The top ten clones hold roughly 0.49% of a sample with about 93,000 clones, 80% to 95% of them seen once. This chain uses TRBV4-1 with TRBJ2-7, with 9 bases identical to TRBD1. Source: unstimulated CD8+ T cells sorted from spleen or lymph node cells, taken before intestinal transplant. The sequence was collected from a human donor who received an intestinal transplant. The chain's CDR3 is CASSQVWGQGSYEQYF. The CDR3 DNA follows: TGCGCCAGCAGCCAAGTCTGGGGACAGGGATCCTACGAGCAGTACTTC.